The rows below give T cell receptor beta chains drawn from one sample of a study of cytomegalovirus exposure and HLA in healthy donors. Clones were sequenced by immunoSEQ multiplex PCR, and TCRdb holds only the in-frame ones, with some missing. The top ten clones hold roughly 0.62% of a sample with about 86,000 clones, 90% to 95% of them seen once. Material: PBMCs. These receptors were taken from a man aged 18 to 35 in good health and CMV-seronegative. Both conserved end residues are part of each CDR3. The D gene is left open where the match is weak.

d_call	v_call	j_call	cdr3_nt	cdr3_aa
-	TRBV27	TRBJ1-5	TGTGCCAGCAGTACAAGGGGTGGTCAGCCCCAGCATTTT	CASSTRGGQPQHF
TRBD1	TRBV19	TRBJ2-7	TGTGCCAGTAGTACGGAGGGATTCTTCTCCGGGACAGGAGCCTACGAGCAGTACTTC	CASSTEGFFSGTGAYEQYF
-	TRBV18	TRBJ2-7	TGTGCCAGCTCAAATCTGCGGAGCGAGCAGTACTTC	CASSNLRSEQYF
-	TRBV29-1	TRBJ2-5	TGCAGCGTTAGGGGGACGGGACCCTCCCAAGAGACCCAGTACTTC	CSVRGTGPSQETQYF
-	TRBV28	TRBJ1-5	TGTGCCAGCAGTTTAGTGCGGGGAACAGCTCAGCCCCAGCATTTT	CASSLVRGTAQPQHF
TRBD1	TRBV5-6	TRBJ1-5	TGTGCCAGCAGCTTAGGAGGGGGCAAGGGTCAGCCCCAGCATTTT	CASSLGGGKGQPQHF
TRBD1	TRBV2	TRBJ1-2	TGTGCCAGCACCGGAGCTGACAGGGGGCTTAGCGGCTACACCTTC	CASTGADRGLSGYTF
-	TRBV9	TRBJ1-1	TGTGCCAGCAGCGTAGAGCCCGGACAAATGAACACTGAAGCTTTCTTT	CASSVEPGQMNTEAFF
-	TRBV5-6	TRBJ2-3	TGTGCCAGCAGCTTTATTGGTCCAGGGGCCGAGGGGATCGGTACGCAGTATTTT	CASSFIGPGAEGIGTQYF
-	TRBV19	TRBJ1-2	TGTGCCAGTAGTACTACTAGGACAGACCCTAATAGGGGCTACACCTTC	CASSTTRTDPNRGYTF
TRBD1	TRBV27	TRBJ1-6	TGTGCCAGCAGTGCATACCGGGACAGGGCTTCACCCCTCCACTTT	CASSAYRDRASPLHF
TRBD2	TRBV5-4	TRBJ2-2	TGTGCCAGCAGCTTACTAGCGGGGGGTGGTACCGGGGAGCTGTTTTTT	CASSLLAGGGTGELFF
-	TRBV6-6	TRBJ1-4	TGTGCCAGCAGTTCGAGTTGGACAGACACAAGGAAACTGTTTTTT	CASSSSWTDTRKLFF
-	TRBV6-5	TRBJ1-2	TGTGCCAGCAGTTACGGACCTGACAGTCCCTACTACACCTTC	CASSYGPDSPYYTF
-	TRBV11-2	TRBJ1-3	TGTGCCAGCAGCTTAAATCTTCCTGGTAGTGGAAACACCATATATTTT	CASSLNLPGSGNTIYF
TRBD2	TRBV6-6	TRBJ2-1	TGTGCCAGCAGTTACCCGGGACTAGCGGTTAACAATGAGCAGTTCTTC	CASSYPGLAVNNEQFF
-	TRBV7-2	TRBJ1-1	TGTGCCAGCAGCCCCCTCCAGGGAAGGAGCCTGACTTTCTTT	CASSPLQGRSLTFF
TRBD1	TRBV30	TRBJ1-5	TGTGCCTGGACCCTACAGGGGGCTCAGCCCCAGCATTTT	CAWTLQGAQPQHF
TRBD1	TRBV11-2	TRBJ1-1	TGTGCCAGCAGCTGGATAACAGGGGGCGATCGAGCTTTCTTT	CASSWITGGDRAFF
TRBD1	TRBV4-3	TRBJ1-2	TGCGCCAGCAGCCAAGAGTCGCTTGTGACAGGGGATGGCTACACCTTC	CASSQESLVTGDGYTF
-	TRBV29-1	TRBJ1-1	TGCAGCGTTGAAAGGATGGTAGGGAGGGGAGACACTGAAGCTTTCTTT	CSVERMVGRGDTEAFF
TRBD1	TRBV5-1	TRBJ1-5	TGCGCCAGCAGCTTGGGTTACGGGACAGGGGGCGGCAATCAGCCCCAGCATTTT	CASSLGYGTGGGNQPQHF
TRBD1	TRBV28	TRBJ2-1	TGTGCCAGCAGTTTTGCACAGGGGGCTCGCGGTGAGCAGTTCTTC	CASSFAQGARGEQFF
-	TRBV11-2	TRBJ1-1	TGTGCCAGCAGCTTAGGGACAGCTGAAGCTTTCTTT	CASSLGTAEAFF
TRBD1	TRBV6-6	TRBJ1-3	TGTGCCAGCAGCTGGACAGGGGTAGGAAACACCATATATTTT	CASSWTGVGNTIYF
-	TRBV19	TRBJ1-3	TGTGCCAGCTTACAGGGAGTCTCTGGAAACACCATATATTTT	CASLQGVSGNTIYF
-	TRBV5-6	TRBJ1-4	TGTGCCAGCAGCATACAGGGTGCTAATGAAAAACTGTTTTTT	CASSIQGANEKLFF
TRBD1	TRBV27	TRBJ2-3	TGTGCCAGCGGAAGACAGGGGTGGAGCACAGATACGCAGTATTTT	CASGRQGWSTDTQYF
-	TRBV7-9	TRBJ1-2	TGTGCCAGCAGCCTCCCAGGGGAGAACTATGGCTACACCTTC	CASSLPGENYGYTF